This passage covers 25 T cell receptor beta chains from one sample sequenced in a study of shared clonotypes between healthy human individuals. Clones were sequenced by immunoSEQ multiplex PCR, and TCRdb holds only the in-frame ones, with some missing. The sample has fewer than 1.8 million clones, around 98.5% seen once. The specimen sequenced was naive CD4+ T cells sorted from blood. The subset: CD45RA+ positively selected. The receptor set was obtained from a young man in good health.

This clone showed up just once. This sequence joins TRBV27 and TRBJ1-2, with TRBD1 matching over 7 bases. V was pared by 3 bases and J by 4 bases, with 14 bases of the junction left unmatched. This CDR3 comprises 17 residues. CDR1 and CDR2 (germline): MNHEY, SMNVEV (reference sequence). CDR3 sequence (DNA): TGTGCCAGCAGTTTCCTATCCGACAGGGCGAGCCTCTATGGCTACACCTTC. It is translated as CASSFLSDRASLYGYTF.

The CDR3 DNA is TGTGCCTGGAGTATCCTCGGACAGGGGCGGGGAACTGAAGCTTTCTTT. Protein product: CAWSILGQGRGTEAFF. The chain links TRBV30 to TRBJ1-1; 9 bases match TRBD1. Germline V CDR1 and CDR2: GTSNPN, SVGIG (reference sequence). This CDR3 comprises 16 residues. V trimming: 2 bases; J trimming: 5 bases; junction bases outside the gene matches: 12.

This chain connects TRBV9 to TRBJ1-4; D ambiguous. Germline values: CDR1 SGDLS, CDR2 YYNGEE. V was cut by 0 bases and J by 3 bases, with 9 bases left in between. The CDR3 is 15 residues long. In nucleotides, the CDR3 is TGTGCCAGCAGCGTAGCAACAGATGCTAATGAAAAACTGTTTTTT. Encoded protein: CASSVATDANEKLFF.

The chain combines TRBV10-1 with TRBJ2-1; TRBD2 agrees at 9 bases. The CDR3 contains 16 residues. The germline gives CDR1 WNHNN, CDR2 SYGVQD (reference sequence). After removal of 4 bases from V and 9 bases from J, the junction contained 13 bases not matched to a gene. The CDR3 nucleotides read TGCGCCAGCAGTGTTGGACTACGGACTAGCGTTAGTGAGCAGTTCTTC. Protein sequence: CASSVGLRTSVSEQFF.

The V and J genes are TRBV5-1 and TRBJ2-1; 9 nucleotides line up with TRBD2. CDR1 and CDR2 (germline): SGHRS, YFSETQ. CDR3 length: 19 amino acids. The ends lost 0 bases at V and 7 bases at J; junction bases unmatched: 17. Here the CDR3 reads CASSLAKVAGARSGNEQFF. CDR3 DNA sequence: TGCGCCAGCAGCTTGGCCAAGGTAGCGGGAGCAAGATCGGGTAATGAGCAGTTCTTC.

This clone has a single count. This rearrangement joins TRBV11-3 to TRBJ2-1, with 7 bases identical to TRBD1. The CDR3 extends over 14 amino acids. V gave up 1 base and J gave up 8 bases; unmatched junction bases: 5. Germline V gene data show CDR1 as SGHNT and CDR2 as YENEEA. The CDR3 protein is CASSLGTGFDEQFF. The DNA of the CDR3 is TGTGCCAGCAGCTTAGGGACAGGTTTTGATGAGCAGTTCTTC.

This rearrangement joins TRBV29-1 to TRBJ2-7, with 7 positions matching TRBD2. With 5 bases clipped from V and 4 bases from J, the junction kept 8 bases outside the gene matches. The length of the CDR3 is 13 residues. CDR1 and CDR2 (germline): SQVTM, ANQGSEA. The CDR3 is CSVSKRDGYEQYF. Written as DNA, the CDR3 is TGCAGCGTTTCGAAGCGGGATGGTTACGAGCAGTACTTC.

The CDR3 coding sequence is TGTGCCTTTCAGGCAGATACGCAGTATTTT. Protein sequence: CAFQADTQYF. This chain connects TRBV30 to TRBJ2-3; D gene ambiguous. Germline lookup yields CDR1 GTSNPN and CDR2 SVGIG (reference sequence). CDR3 length: 10 amino acids. With 7 bases removed from V and 4 bases from J, the gap between germline ends came to 6 bases.

CDR3 sequence reads: CATSRSRTGPPGNTIYF. CDR3 sequence (DNA): TGTGCCACCAGCCGATCGAGAACAGGACCCCCTGGAAACACCATATATTTT. J is TRBJ1-3 and V is TRBV15, with D perhaps TRBD1 (5 bases). Trimming took off 5 bases at V and 2 bases at J, with 19 bases between the two ends. CDR1 is LNHNV, CDR2 YYDKDF, per germline (reference sequence). The CDR3 consists of 17 residues. Full variable domain (outside the CDR3, taken from reference TRBV15 and TRBJ1-3): DAMVIQNPRYQVTQFGKPVTLSCSQTLNHNVMYWYQQKSSQAPKLLFHYYDKDFNNEADTPDNFQSRRPNTSFCFLDIRSPGLGDTAMYLCATSRSRTGPPGNTIYFGEGSWLTVV.

Remarks on this clone: Other DNA sequences in the same sample also yield this CDR3. The gene calls are TRBV7-9 and TRBJ2-1, with 15 positions matching TRBD2. Germline V gene data show CDR1 as SEHNR and CDR2 as FQNEAQ (reference sequence). CDR3 length equals 17 residues. The trim removed 4 bases at V and 4 bases at J, leaving 5 bases unmatched. CDR3 sequence: CASSSGLAGGPYNEQFF. For the CDR3, the DNA is TGTGCCAGCAGCTCGGGACTAGCGGGAGGCCCATACAATGAGCAGTTCTTC.

This chain connects TRBV6-5 to TRBJ2-2, with no clear D. CDR1 is MNHEY and CDR2 is SVGAGI in the germline V gene. The CDR3 spans 15 residues. Trimming removed 5 bases at V and 6 bases at J, with 16 bases between. This chain's CDR3 is CASSPPWGFAGELFF. The CDR3 DNA reads TGTGCCAGCAGTCCCCCTTGGGGATTTGCCGGGGAGCTGTTTTTT.

The chain has TRBV7-5 and TRBJ2-5; the listed D gene, TRBD2, was not tested against the DNA. TRBV7-5 is shown as a pseudogene. The CDR3 covers 14 residues. The chain's CDR3 is CVRSHRGGSETQYF. The CDR3 nucleotides read TGTGTCAGAAGCCACCGGGGAGGGAGCGAGACCCAGTACTTC.

J is TRBJ1-1 and V is TRBV10-3; D is unresolved. The germline V gene has CDR1 ENHRY and CDR2 SYGVKD. V dropped 11 bases and J dropped 4 bases, with 20 bases sitting between them. This CDR3 contains 14 residues. The CDR3 coding sequence is TGTGCCTCCATGGCCGAGGTTGCCAGCACTGAAGCTTTCTTT. This sequence encodes CASMAEVASTEAFF.

V and J are TRBV14 and TRBJ1-3, with TRBD1 identical over 8 bases. With 0 bases clipped from V and 4 bases from J, the junction kept 5 bases outside the gene matches. This CDR3 is built from 16 residues. CDR1 and CDR2 from the germline V gene are SGHDN and FVKESK. In nucleotides, the CDR3 is TGTGCCAGCAGCCAAGATCAGGGGGCGGTCGGAAACACCATATATTTT. Encoded protein: CASSQDQGAVGNTIYF.

About this clone itself: Other nucleotide sequences from this sample produce the same CDR3. The chain uses TRBV20-1 and TRBJ2-1, with D unclear. Germline V CDR1 and CDR2: DFQATT, SNEGSKA (reference sequence). Between the trimmed V and J ends, which lost 3 bases and 7 bases, there was a span of 4 bases. The CDR3 has 10 residues. CDR3 nucleotide sequence: TGCAGTGCTAGCGTTAATGAGCAGTTCTTC. Its protein is CSASVNEQFF.

V gene TRBV25-1 combines with J gene TRBJ2-2; TRBD2 matches at 11 bases. V lost 2 bases, J lost 6 bases, and 11 bases stayed unmatched. CDR1 is MGHDK and CDR2 is SYGVNS in the germline V gene. The CDR3 length is 18 residues. The CDR3 DNA reads as TGTGCCAGCAGTGAAATTCGGCTAGCGGGAGGTGGGGCCGGGGAGCTGTTTTTT. It encodes CASSEIRLAGGGAGELFF.

The chain recombines TRBV18 with TRBJ1-4, with D possibly matching TRBD1 (5 bases). Trimming stripped 0 bases from V and 12 bases from J, with 17 bases between. Germline CDR1 KGHSH, CDR2 LQKENI. The CDR3 loop spans 15 amino acids. CDR3 in DNA: TGTGCCAGCTCACCACCCGGACGGAGTACGGGGGAACTGTTTTTT. Its protein product is CASSPPGRSTGELFF. The complete variable domain, with remaining parts taken from reference TRBV18 and TRBJ1-4, reads NAGVMQNPRHLVRRRGQEARLRCSPMKGHSHVYWYRQLPEEGLKFMVYLQKENIIDESGMPKERFSAEFPKEGPSILRIQQVVRGDSAAYFCASSPPGRSTGELFFGSGTQLSVL.

This chain uses TRBV14 with TRBJ2-1; D unclear. V was trimmed by 2 bases and J by 4 bases, leaving 6 bases between them. Germline CDR1 reads SGHDN; CDR2 reads FVKESK. This CDR3 is 13 amino acids long. The CDR3 is CASSQSSYNEQFF. The DNA of the CDR3 is TGTGCCAGCAGCCAATCCAGTTACAATGAGCAGTTCTTC.

The chain employs TRBV29-1 and TRBJ2-5; TRBD2 might be the D (5 bases). The CDR3 consists of 16 residues. V lost 1 base, J lost 0 bases, and 15 bases lay in between. Germline loops: CDR1 SQVTM, CDR2 ANQGSEA. In DNA form, the CDR3 reads TGCAGCGTTGAAGGGGGTCGGGATCAACACCAAGAGACCCAGTACTTC. Translation gives CSVEGGRDQHQETQYF.

This chain connects TRBV30 to TRBJ2-7; possibly TRBD2 for D (5 bases). Germline-derived CDR1 and CDR2 are GTSNPN and SVGIG (reference sequence). The CDR3 contains 15 residues. The V end lost 0 bases, the J end lost 2 bases, and 14 bases lay between the germline ends. The chain's CDR3 is CAWSVDLTGAYEQYF. CDR3 in DNA: TGTGCCTGGAGTGTAGACCTCACCGGGGCCTACGAGCAGTACTTC. The full variable domain, its missing parts supplied by reference TRBV30 and TRBJ2-7, is SQTIHQWPATLVQPVGSPLSLECTVEGTSNPNLYWYRQAAGRGLQLLFYSVGIGQISSEVPQNLSASRPQDRQFILSSKKLLLSDSGFYLCAWSVDLTGAYEQYFGPGTRLTVT.

This rearrangement joins TRBV5-1 to TRBJ2-3, with D unclear. V was cut by 0 bases and J by 5 bases, with 10 bases left in between. The CDR3 is made up of 14 amino acids. Germline loops: CDR1 SGHRS, CDR2 YFSETQ. CDR3 sequence (DNA): TGCGCCAGCAGCTTGGATTGGTTCCAAGATACGCAGTATTTT. This encodes CASSLDWFQDTQYF.

The CDR3 is CASSLGGSGYNEQFF. The CDR3 coding sequence is TGTGCCAGCAGCTTAGGTGGGAGTGGGTACAATGAGCAGTTCTTC. The chain is built from TRBV7-2 and TRBJ2-1; D is perhaps TRBD2 (5 bases). CDR1 and CDR2 from the germline V gene are SGHTA and FQGNSA. V lost 1 base and J 4 bases, leaving 11 bases between the germline ends. The CDR3 is 15 residues long.

The chain carries TRBV10-2 and TRBJ2-3; 9 bases are shared with TRBD2. J was trimmed by 4 bases and V by 7 bases; bases with no gene match: 6. This CDR3 has 14 amino acids. Germline values: CDR1 WSHSY, CDR2 SAAADI. CDR3 region: CASNPSGNADTQYF. For the CDR3, the DNA is TGCGCCAGCAACCCTAGCGGGAACGCAGATACGCAGTATTTT.

The CDR3 DNA is TGTGCCAGCAGTTTAAGACAGGGGTATTTACGGCCCCAGCATTTT. This encodes CASSLRQGYLRPQHF. The V gene is TRBV28, the J gene TRBJ1-5; the match to TRBD1 covers 8 bases. The J segment lost 9 bases and the V segment lost 2 bases, leaving 9 bases of the junction unmatched. The CDR3 has 15 amino acids. CDR1 and CDR2 from the germline V gene are MDHEN and SYDVKM. Together with reference TRBV28 and TRBJ1-5, the CDR3 gives the full variable domain: DVKVTQSSRYLVKRTGEKVFLECVQDMDHENMFWYRQDPGLGLRLIYFSYDVKMKEKGDIPEGYSVSREKKERFSLILESASTNQTSMYLCASSLRQGYLRPQHFGDGTRLSIL.

The V call is TRBV5-4, the J call TRBJ1-2; 11 bases fit TRBD1. Germline V lookup: CDR1 SGHNT, CDR2 YYREEE (reference sequence). The junction had 3 bases not matched to a gene; V was cut back by 4 bases and J by 7 bases. The CDR3 loop spans 13 amino acids. The CDR3 reads CASSGQGAGGYTF. The CDR3, as DNA: TGTGCCAGCAGCGGACAGGGGGCTGGTGGCTACACCTTC.